The T cell receptor (beta chain) under discussion was sequenced for a study of CDR3 diversity in severe acne. Germline-derived CDR1 and CDR2 are MGHRA and YSYEKL. The CDR3 has 14 residues. Losses at the gene ends were 5 bases for V and 7 bases for J; bases not matched to a gene: 6. TCRdb re-called the PCR reads through MiXCR, storing one row per CDR3 protein. Of about 98,000 distinct CDR3 sequences listed, about half were seen once; the top ten hold around an eighth. This clonotype was seen a handful of times. Sequencing was carried out using blood. The source of this sequence is a male donor with acne. The chain carries TRBV4-1 and TRBJ1-3; 9 nucleotides agree with TRBD1. CDR3 amino acids: CASSSTGGMNTIYF. CDR3 sequence (DNA): TGCGCCAGCAGCTCGACAGGGGGAATGAACACCATATATTTT.